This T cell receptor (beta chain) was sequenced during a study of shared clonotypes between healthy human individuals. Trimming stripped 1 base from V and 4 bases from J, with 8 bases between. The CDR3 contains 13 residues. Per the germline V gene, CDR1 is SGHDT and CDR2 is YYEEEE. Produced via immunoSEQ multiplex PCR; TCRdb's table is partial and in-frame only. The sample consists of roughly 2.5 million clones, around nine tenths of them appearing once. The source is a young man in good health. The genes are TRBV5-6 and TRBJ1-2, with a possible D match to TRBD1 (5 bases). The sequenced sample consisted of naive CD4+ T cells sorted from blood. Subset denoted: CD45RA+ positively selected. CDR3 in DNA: TGTGCCAGCAGCTTGTCAGGGACCTATGGCTACACCTTC. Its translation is CASSLSGTYGYTF.